This TCR beta chain was sequenced in a study of blood T cell repertoires in COVID-19. Study in general: The study drew acute and convalescent COVID-19 samples from the United States, Italy and Spain.

This clone was seen just once. Participant ages covered about 18 to 89 years across 25 or so US areas. Cohorts were based on clinical histories the participants reported. The ends lost 0 bases at V and 7 bases at J; junction bases unmatched: 2. This CDR3 region has 13 residues. CDR1 is ENHRY, CDR2 SYGVKD, per germline. In the authors' workflow: Reference gene primers were amplified, and this amplification served to estimate nucleated cell counts. Sequenced by immunoSEQ multiplex PCR; TCRdb stores in-frame clones only, minus some. The DNA was the basis for D and trimming; V, J and clone size are from that table. The sample holds approximately 130,000 clones, roughly four fifths seen once.

The material sequenced was PBMCs or T cells enriched from blood (not recorded which). The sequence was collected from a man aged 25 to 45 who had recovered from COVID-19. The gene calls are TRBV10-3 and TRBJ2-7, with 8 bases identical to TRBD1. In DNA form, the CDR3 reads TGTGCCATCAGTGAGTCGAACAGGGGGGAGCAGTACGTC. Amino acids: CAISESNRGEQYV.